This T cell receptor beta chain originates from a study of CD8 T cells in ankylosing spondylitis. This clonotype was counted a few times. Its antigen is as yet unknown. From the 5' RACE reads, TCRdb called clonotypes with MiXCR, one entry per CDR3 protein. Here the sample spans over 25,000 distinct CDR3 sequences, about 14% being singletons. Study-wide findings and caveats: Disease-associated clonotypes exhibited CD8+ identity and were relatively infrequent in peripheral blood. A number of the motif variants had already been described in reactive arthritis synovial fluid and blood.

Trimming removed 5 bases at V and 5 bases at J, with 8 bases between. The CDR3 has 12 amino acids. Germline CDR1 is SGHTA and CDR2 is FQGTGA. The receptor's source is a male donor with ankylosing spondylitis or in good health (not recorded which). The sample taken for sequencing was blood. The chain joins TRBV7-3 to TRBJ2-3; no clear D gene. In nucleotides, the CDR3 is TGTGCCAGCAGCGACTCGGAAGATACGCAGTATTTT. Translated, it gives CASSDSEDTQYF.